This T cell receptor beta chain was profiled in a study of blood T cell repertoires in COVID-19. Original processing notes: Using reference gene primer amplification, nucleated cell counts were estimated. Sequenced by immunoSEQ multiplex PCR; TCRdb stores in-frame clones only, minus some. Clonal size and the V and J genes are those of that table, whereas D and trimming came from the DNA. The sample has around 400,000 clones; roughly nine tenths are singletons. CDR1 SGDLS and CDR2 YYNGEE come from the germline V gene. The J segment lost 7 bases and the V segment lost 2 bases, leaving 2 bases of the junction unmatched. The CDR3 has 14 residues. All exposed participants met a person with COVID-19 within 2 weeks before entering the study.

The specimen was PBMCs or T cells enriched from blood (not recorded which). This TCR derives from a woman aged 40 to 50 who had been exposed to COVID-19. The V call is TRBV9, the J call TRBJ1-6, with 8 bases that match TRBD1. CDR3: CASSVTGENSPLHF. For the CDR3, the DNA is TGTGCCAGCAGCGTGACAGGGGAGAATTCACCCCTCCACTTT.